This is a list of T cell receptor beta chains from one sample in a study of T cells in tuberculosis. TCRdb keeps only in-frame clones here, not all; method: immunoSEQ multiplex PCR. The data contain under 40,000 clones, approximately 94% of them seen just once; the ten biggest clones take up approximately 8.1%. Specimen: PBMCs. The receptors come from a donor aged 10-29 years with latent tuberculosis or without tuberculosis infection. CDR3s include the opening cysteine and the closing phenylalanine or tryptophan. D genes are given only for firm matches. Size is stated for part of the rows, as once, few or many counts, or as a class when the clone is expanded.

CDR3aa: CATSSSFAADTQYF
CDR3nt: TGTGCCACCAGCAGCTCATTCGCAGCAGATACGCAGTATTTT
d_gene: .
abundance: .
v_gene: TRBV15
j_gene: TRBJ2-3

CDR3aa: CASSVETDTQYF
CDR3nt: TGTGCCAGCAGTGTCGAGACAGATACGCAGTATTTT
d_gene: .
abundance: .
v_gene: TRBV2
j_gene: TRBJ2-3

CDR3aa: CASQDSSGANVLTF
CDR3nt: TGTGCCTCCCAGGACAGCTCTGGGGCCAACGTCCTGACTTTC
d_gene: .
abundance: .
v_gene: TRBV5-4
j_gene: TRBJ2-6

CDR3aa: CASSLGSTPNIQYF
CDR3nt: TGTGCCAGCAGCTTAGGGTCGACTCCAAACATTCAGTACTTC
d_gene: .
abundance: .
v_gene: TRBV7-6
j_gene: TRBJ2-4

CDR3aa: CASKWGDTGELFF
CDR3nt: TGTGCCAGCAAGTGGGGCGACACCGGGGAGCTGTTTTTT
d_gene: .
abundance: .
v_gene: TRBV6-5
j_gene: TRBJ2-2

CDR3aa: CASTSGTDTQYF
CDR3nt: TGTGCCAGCACTAGCGGCACAGATACGCAGTATTTT
d_gene: .
abundance: few
v_gene: TRBV2
j_gene: TRBJ2-3

CDR3aa: CASVKREYEQYF
CDR3nt: TGTGCCAGCGTTAAGCGGGAGTACGAGCAGTACTTC
d_gene: TRBD2
abundance: .
v_gene: TRBV6-1
j_gene: TRBJ2-7

CDR3aa: CASSPRKGAEETQYF
CDR3nt: TGTGCCAGCTCACCACGGAAAGGGGCAGAAGAGACCCAGTACTTC
d_gene: .
abundance: .
v_gene: TRBV18
j_gene: TRBJ2-5

CDR3aa: CATSGGTSGSWYNEQFF
CDR3nt: TGTGCCACCAGCGGTGGGACTAGCGGGAGTTGGTACAATGAGCAGTTCTTC
d_gene: TRBD2
abundance: .
v_gene: TRBV15
j_gene: TRBJ2-1

CDR3aa: CASSLDYGYTF
CDR3nt: TGTGCCAGCAGCCTAGACTATGGCTACACCTTC
d_gene: .
abundance: .
v_gene: TRBV6-6
j_gene: TRBJ1-2

CDR3aa: CASSTDRGNYEQYF
CDR3nt: TGTGCCAGCAGCACCGACAGGGGGAATTACGAGCAGTACTTC
d_gene: TRBD1
abundance: .
v_gene: TRBV6-5
j_gene: TRBJ2-7

CDR3aa: CSVDGFNEQFF
CDR3nt: TGCAGCGTTGATGGCTTTAATGAGCAGTTCTTC
d_gene: .
abundance: .
v_gene: TRBV29-1
j_gene: TRBJ2-1

CDR3aa: CAWRPPGVSGNTIYF
CDR3nt: TGTGCCTGGAGGCCACCAGGGGTCTCTGGAAACACCATATATTTT
d_gene: .
abundance: .
v_gene: TRBV30
j_gene: TRBJ1-3

CDR3aa: CASSHTGTSNEQFF
CDR3nt: TGCGCCAGCAGTCACACCGGGACTAGTAATGAGCAGTTCTTC
d_gene: TRBD2
abundance: few
v_gene: TRBV10-1
j_gene: TRBJ2-1

CDR3aa: CSARGDFEAFF
CDR3nt: TGCAGTGCTAGAGGGGACTTCGAAGCTTTCTTT
d_gene: .
abundance: .
v_gene: TRBV20-1
j_gene: TRBJ1-1

CDR3aa: CASSPSRGQIYGYTF
CDR3nt: TGTGCCAGCAGTCCCTCGCGGGGACAGATCTATGGCTACACCTTC
d_gene: TRBD1
abundance: .
v_gene: TRBV27
j_gene: TRBJ1-2

CDR3aa: CASSLNRGSTDTQYF
CDR3nt: TGTGCCAGCAGCTTAAACAGGGGAAGCACAGATACGCAGTATTTT
d_gene: TRBD1
abundance: .
v_gene: TRBV11-2
j_gene: TRBJ2-3

CDR3aa: CASSLGTRRANEQFF
CDR3nt: TGTGCCAGCAGTCTCGGGACTAGAAGGGCCAATGAGCAGTTCTTC
d_gene: TRBD2
abundance: .
v_gene: TRBV27
j_gene: TRBJ2-1

CDR3aa: CASGPGGASWGQYF
CDR3nt: TGTGCCAGCGGTCCGGGAGGGGCATCGTGGGGGCAGTACTTC
d_gene: TRBD2
abundance: .
v_gene: TRBV5-8
j_gene: TRBJ2-7

CDR3aa: CASSQDRAHEQYF
CDR3nt: TGCGCCAGCAGCCAAGACAGGGCCCACGAGCAGTACTTC
d_gene: .
abundance: .
v_gene: TRBV4-1
j_gene: TRBJ2-7

CDR3aa: CASGLVTSGRTRKTQYF
CDR3nt: TGTGCTAGTGGTTTGGTAACTAGCGGGAGAACTAGGAAGACCCAGTACTTC
d_gene: TRBD2
abundance: .
v_gene: TRBV12-5
j_gene: TRBJ2-5

CDR3aa: CASSSGKTETQYF
CDR3nt: TGTGCCAGCAGCTCAGGGAAGACGGAGACCCAGTACTTC
d_gene: .
abundance: .
v_gene: TRBV5-4
j_gene: TRBJ2-5

CDR3aa: CASSLHGDSGNTIYF
CDR3nt: TGCGCCAGCAGCTTGCACGGGGACTCTGGAAACACCATATATTTT
d_gene: .
abundance: once
v_gene: TRBV5-1
j_gene: TRBJ1-3

CDR3aa: CASSAQPSGANVLTF
CDR3nt: TGTGCCAGCAGCGCACAGCCCTCTGGGGCCAACGTCCTGACTTTC
d_gene: .
abundance: .
v_gene: TRBV7-9
j_gene: TRBJ2-6

CDR3aa: CASSLAGLAVSSTDTQYF
CDR3nt: TGTGCCAGCAGCTTAGCGGGACTAGCGGTATCTAGCACAGATACGCAGTATTTT
d_gene: TRBD2
abundance: .
v_gene: TRBV7-2
j_gene: TRBJ2-3

CDR3aa: CASSLGPRYEQYF
CDR3nt: TGTGCCAGCAGCTTGGGCCCGAGATACGAGCAGTACTTC
d_gene: .
abundance: .
v_gene: TRBV5-4
j_gene: TRBJ2-7

CDR3aa: CASSFDREQPQHF
CDR3nt: TGTGCCAGCAGTTTCGACAGGGAACAGCCCCAGCATTTT
d_gene: TRBD1
abundance: .
v_gene: TRBV28
j_gene: TRBJ1-5

CDR3aa: CASSSVIGGRKTQYF
CDR3nt: TGTGCCAGCAGCTCTGTCATCGGAGGGCGAAAGACCCAGTACTTC
d_gene: .
abundance: .
v_gene: TRBV5-4
j_gene: TRBJ2-5

CDR3aa: CASSEGGDDEQYF
CDR3nt: TGTGCCAGCAGTGAAGGGGGGGATGACGAGCAGTACTTC
d_gene: TRBD2
abundance: .
v_gene: TRBV25-1
j_gene: TRBJ2-7

CDR3aa: CASSSGQGTQPQHF
CDR3nt: TGTGCCAGCTCATCCGGACAGGGGACTCAGCCCCAGCATTTT
d_gene: TRBD1
abundance: .
v_gene: TRBV2
j_gene: TRBJ1-5

CDR3aa: CASSLQGAETDTQYF
CDR3nt: TGCGCCAGCAGTTTACAGGGGGCAGAGACAGATACGCAGTATTTT
d_gene: TRBD1
abundance: .
v_gene: TRBV5-1
j_gene: TRBJ2-3

CDR3aa: CASSPERQGKGEVYTEAFF
CDR3nt: TGTGCCAGCAGTCCCGAACGACAGGGTAAGGGTGAAGTATACACTGAAGCTTTCTTT
d_gene: TRBD1
abundance: .
v_gene: TRBV28
j_gene: TRBJ1-1

CDR3aa: CASSLVNRGFYNEQFF
CDR3nt: TGTGCCAGCAGCTTAGTGAACAGGGGATTCTACAATGAGCAGTTCTTC
d_gene: TRBD1
abundance: .
v_gene: TRBV7-9
j_gene: TRBJ2-1

CDR3aa: CASMGRREARTDTQYF
CDR3nt: TGTGCCAGCATGGGGAGGCGGGAGGCCCGCACAGATACGCAGTATTTT
d_gene: TRBD2
abundance: .
v_gene: TRBV2
j_gene: TRBJ2-3

CDR3aa: CASKPQGSGNQPQHF
CDR3nt: TGCGCCAGCAAACCACAGGGAAGTGGCAATCAGCCCCAGCATTTT
d_gene: .
abundance: .
v_gene: TRBV10-2
j_gene: TRBJ1-5

CDR3aa: CASSTRTGYHETQYF
CDR3nt: TGTGCCAGCAGCACAAGGACAGGGTATCATGAGACCCAGTACTTC
d_gene: TRBD1
abundance: .
v_gene: TRBV7-8
j_gene: TRBJ2-5

CDR3aa: CASRFDSAETQYF
CDR3nt: TGTGCCAGTAGATTCGACAGCGCAGAGACCCAGTACTTC
d_gene: .
abundance: .
v_gene: TRBV19
j_gene: TRBJ2-5

CDR3aa: CASSPTGGETQYF
CDR3nt: TGTGCCAGCAGCCCAACAGGGGGGGAGACCCAGTACTTC
d_gene: TRBD1
abundance: once
v_gene: TRBV11-2
j_gene: TRBJ2-5

CDR3aa: CASSSIRTGGGWDTQYF
CDR3nt: TGTGCCAGCAGCTCTATCCGGACAGGGGGTGGGTGGGATACGCAGTATTTT
d_gene: TRBD1
abundance: .
v_gene: TRBV27
j_gene: TRBJ2-3

CDR3aa: CASSIRRQVDGYTF
CDR3nt: TGTGCCAGTAGTATCAGAAGACAGGTTGATGGCTACACCTTC
d_gene: .
abundance: .
v_gene: TRBV19
j_gene: TRBJ1-2

CDR3aa: CASSLLVGGKYEQYF
CDR3nt: TGTGCCAGCAGTTTATTGGTAGGGGGAAAATACGAGCAGTACTTC
d_gene: .
abundance: .
v_gene: TRBV28
j_gene: TRBJ2-7